The rows below give T cell receptor beta chains drawn from one sample of a study of regulatory T cells in long-lasting Graves disease. TCRdb processed the multiplex PCR reads anew with MiXCR; each CDR3 protein has one entry. Among 600,000 to 850,000 distinct CDR3 sequences, roughly 30% were seen once, and the ten largest hold about 40%. The material was peripheral blood mononuclear cells (PBMCs), obtained when the disease was refractory, from a patient treated with antithyroid drugs. The receptors derive from a female donor with Graves disease. CDR3s include the opening cysteine and the closing phenylalanine or tryptophan. A D gene is named only where the DNA matches it firmly. Where a row states a size, it is once, few, many or the class of an expanded clone; other rows omit it.

cdr3_length	d_call	v_call	clone_size	j_call	cdr3_nt	cdr3_aa
13	TRBD1	TRBV3-1	few	TRBJ2-7	TGTGCCAGCAGTCCGACAGGGAAGTACGAGCAGTACTTC	CASSPTGKYEQYF
15	TRBD1	TRBV20-1	.	TRBJ1-6	TGCAGTATCCCGACAGGGGGGTCCTATAATTCACCCCTCCACTTT	CSIPTGGSYNSPLHF
16	TRBD1	TRBV6-1	.	TRBJ1-5	TGTGCCAGCAAATGGGACAGGGATTATAGCAATCAGCCCCAGCATTTT	CASKWDRDYSNQPQHF
15	.	TRBV11-2	many	TRBJ2-2	TGTGCCAGCAGCCTAACGACTAGACGTTCCGGGGAGCTGTTTTTT	CASSLTTRRSGELFF
14	.	TRBV12-3/TRBV12-4	few	TRBJ1-5	TGTGCCAGCAGTCGGGGGCGCGACAATCAGCCCCAGCATTTT	CASSRGRDNQPQHF
17	TRBD1	TRBV28	many	TRBJ1-1	TGTGCCAGCAGATTCGGGACAGGGGAGAGGATGAACACTGAAGCTTTCTTT	CASRFGTGERMNTEAFF
16	TRBD1	TRBV10-2	many	TRBJ1-1	TGCGCCAGCAGTGACCCCGGACAGGCCTTAGACACTGAAGCTTTCTTT	CASSDPGQALDTEAFF
12	.	TRBV25-1	.	TRBJ2-1	TGTGCCAGCAGTGATAGGGTCGATGAGCAGTTCTTC	CASSDRVDEQFF
15	TRBD1	TRBV27	.	TRBJ1-1	TGTGCCAGCAGTTCCGGACAGGGGGCATGGACTGAAGCTTTCTTT	CASSSGQGAWTEAFF
15	TRBD1	TRBV11-2	few	TRBJ1-1	TGTGCCAGCGGAAACAGGGGGCTGATGAACACTGAAGCTTTCTTT	CASGNRGLMNTEAFF
16	TRBD2	TRBV19	few	TRBJ2-2	TGTGCCAGTAGTATGGGGAGCGGGAGTCGCACCGGGGAGCTGTTTTTT	CASSMGSGSRTGELFF
13	.	TRBV5-1	.	TRBJ2-2	TGCGCCAGCAGCTTGGACAGGCACCGGGAGCTGTTTTTT	CASSLDRHRELFF
16	TRBD2	TRBV20-1	.	TRBJ2-3	TGCAGTGCTAGAGTCGAGACTAGCGGGAACACAGATGCGCAGTATTTT	CSARVETSGNTDAQYF
15	.	TRBV5-1	few	TRBJ1-6	TGCGCCAGCAGCTTGGAAGGTCTTCCTAATTCACCCCTCCACTTT	CASSLEGLPNSPLHF
19	TRBD1	TRBV6-1	.	TRBJ1-5	TGTGCCAGCAGTGAAGCGCTTATAGGACAGGCCGTAAGCAATCAGCCCCAGCATTTT	CASSEALIGQAVSNQPQHF
14	TRBD2	TRBV7-2	.	TRBJ2-5	TGTGCCAGCAGGACTGCGGGAGTCCGGGAGACCCAGTACTTC	CASRTAGVRETQYF
16	TRBD1	TRBV6-1	many	TRBJ1-1	TGTGCCAGCAGTGAGAGGGGGACAGGCCTAGCTGCTGAAGCTTTCTTT	CASSERGTGLAAEAFF
16	.	TRBV28	few	TRBJ1-5	TGTGCCAGCAGCCCCATGGGTGGGGTCGGCAATCAGCCCCAGCATTTT	CASSPMGGVGNQPQHF
13	.	TRBV19	.	TRBJ2-7	TGTGCCAGTAGCAAGGGGAGCGGCTACGAGCAGTACTTC	CASSKGSGYEQYF
19	TRBD1	TRBV5-5	.	TRBJ1-5	TGTGCCAGCAGCTTAAGAGACCGGGGTATAGGGGGCGAAGCTCAGCCCCAGCATTTT	CASSLRDRGIGGEAQPQHF
9	.	TRBV28	many	TRBJ1-2	TGTGCAGTCGGCTATGGCTACACCTTC	CAVGYGYTF
15	.	TRBV19	.	TRBJ2-7	TGTGCCAGTAGTGGGGGGTCCGGGGCGAGTTACGAGCAGTACTTC	CASSGGSGASYEQYF
15	TRBD1	TRBV3-1	.	TRBJ1-5	TGTGCCAGCAGCCAAGGACAGGGTCCCAATCAGCCCCAGCATTTT	CASSQGQGPNQPQHF